Detailed here is one TCR beta chain. Antigen specificity is unknown. This sample is drawn from a study of identical twins. cDNA carried unique molecular identifiers, and a universal primer site was added by template switching. TCRdb passed the 5' RACE reads through MiXCR, listing each CDR3 protein once. The table shows 200,000 to 250,000 distinct CDR3 sequences, with 12% occurring only once. Germline trimming cut 3 bases from V and 3 bases from J; bases unmatched to any gene: 6. The CDR3 runs to 14 residues. The germline V gene encodes CDR1 DFQATT and CDR2 SNEGSKA (reference sequence). Notes on the study in general: It was out-of-frame TCR alpha sharing in monozygotic twins that models underestimated. Invariant populations such as MAIT and iNKT cells could partly muddle zero-insertion analyses.

The data also belong to a second study, concerning yellow fever vaccine responses in identical twins.

The origin of this receptor is a woman under 30 in good health. V and J are TRBV20-1 and TRBJ2-7, with 9 bases aligning to TRBD2. Sequenced sample: memory (CD45RO+) T cells sorted from blood. The CDR3 protein is CSARELSGSYEQYF. The CDR3 bases are TGCAGTGCTAGGGAACTTAGCGGGAGCTACGAGCAGTACTTC.